This T cell receptor (beta chain) was observed in a study of shared clonotypes between healthy human individuals. Study outcomes and limitations: Researchers sampled blood only, noting tissue repertoires likely differ.

Data came from immunoSEQ multiplex PCR; TCRdb stores just in-frame clones and leaves some out. The table includes approximately 1.5 million clones, 98% detected once. The CDR3 consists of 14 residues. V lost 5 bases to trimming and J lost 3 bases; unmatched junction nucleotides: 3. CDR1 is SNHLY, CDR2 FYNNEI, per germline. Remarks on this clone: Its specificity is not known.

The chain joins TRBV2 to TRBJ2-5; 10 nucleotides align to TRBD2. The receptor's source is a young man in good health. Input material: naive CD4+ T cells sorted from blood. The subset: CD45RA+ positively selected. CDR3 bases: TGTGCCAGCAGTCGGACTAGCGGAGAAGAGACCCAGTACTTC. Translation gives CASSRTSGEETQYF. Full variable domain (missing parts from reference TRBV2 and TRBJ2-5): EPEVTQTPSHQVTQMGQEVILRCVPISNHLYFYWYRQILGQKVEFLVSFYNNEISEKSEIFDDQFSVERPDGSNFTLKIRSTKLEDSAMYFCASSRTSGEETQYFGPGTRLLVL.